Following are 17 T cell receptor beta chains from one sample sequenced in a study of T cell responses to AZD1222 COVID-19 vaccine. This table comes from immunoSEQ multiplex PCR, and its TCRdb copy is limited to in-frame clones, with some not included. The table lists 120,000 or so clones, 86% of them singletons. The sample was peripheral blood, taken 28 days after the second AZD1222 dose. The receptors originated from an adult who received the AZD1222 COVID-19 vaccine.

The rearrangement joins TRBV25-1 to TRBJ1-2; 8 nucleotides match TRBD1. The germline CDR1 and CDR2 sequences are MGHDK and SYGVNS. The CDR3 has 12 residues. V shed 3 bases and J 7 bases; nucleotides not matched to a gene: 1. CDR3 nucleotides: TGTGCCAGCAGTGATGGGACAGGTGGCTACACCTTC. Translated, it gives CASSDGTGGYTF.

In DNA, the CDR3 is TGCGCCAGCAGCTCGGGCTTCGCTAGCACAGATACGCAGTATTTT. The encoded protein is CASSSGFASTDTQYF. The gene calls are TRBV5-1 and TRBJ2-3; D gene unclear. Trimming cost V 3 bases and J 0 bases, with 11 bases left between them. Germline CDR1 is SGHRS and CDR2 is YFSETQ. This CDR3 region has 15 residues.

The chain employs TRBV27 and TRBJ2-5; D is undetermined. Between the trimmed V and J ends, which lost 7 bases and 5 bases, there was a span of 14 bases. There are 13 residues in the CDR3. Germline CDR1 reads MNHEY; CDR2 reads SMNVEV (reference sequence). Written as DNA, the CDR3 is TGTGCCAGCAAGGACCGTCGCTGGGAGACCCAGTACTTC. This sequence encodes CASKDRRWETQYF.

This chain uses TRBV2 with TRBJ2-3; perhaps TRBD2 as D (6 bases). CDR1 is SNHLY and CDR2 is FYNNEI in the germline V gene. The CDR3 is 16 residues long. V was cut by 0 bases and J by 4 bases, with 14 bases left in between. The CDR3 reads CASSEAGTSSADTQYF. In DNA, the CDR3 is TGTGCCAGCAGTGAAGCCGGGACTTCAAGTGCAGATACGCAGTATTTT.

The sample holds one count of this clone. This rearrangement joins TRBV7-9 to TRBJ1-3; D is ambiguous. Germline loops: CDR1 SEHNR, CDR2 FQNEAQ (reference sequence). The CDR3 spans 19 residues. Trimming shortened V by 5 bases and J by 0 bases, and 23 bases separated the two germline ends. CDR3 protein: CASSEQREYPTNSGNTIYF. CDR3 in DNA: TGTGCCAGCAGCGAGCAGAGGGAATATCCCACCAACTCTGGAAACACCATATATTTT.

V gene TRBV6-2 or TRBV6-3 combines with J gene TRBJ2-2; 9 bases match TRBD2. Trimming cost V 5 bases and J 1 base; bases outside gene matches: 14. This CDR3 has 19 amino acids. Germline V gives CDR1 MNHEY, CDR2 SVGEGT. CDR3 DNA sequence: TGTGCCAGCAGTACCCAGACTAGCGGAGCTTATTTGAACACCGGGGAGCTGTTTTTT. Its translation is CASSTQTSGAYLNTGELFF.

As DNA, the CDR3 is TGTGCCAGCAGCGAGGACATTACGAACACCGGGGAGCTGTTTTTT. Translating it yields CASSEDITNTGELFF. The chain is built from TRBV9 and TRBJ2-2; TRBD1 is a possible D gene (5 bases). V was clipped by 3 bases and J by 0 bases, with 9 bases between them. The germline gives CDR1 SGDLS, CDR2 YYNGEE. CDR3 length: 15 residues.

This chain joins TRBV30 and TRBJ1-2; TRBD1 aligns across 8 bases. Germline-derived CDR1 and CDR2 are GTSNPN and SVGIG (reference sequence). The CDR3 totals 14 residues. Losses at the gene ends were 5 bases for V and 5 bases for J; bases not matched to a gene: 10. CDR3 loop: CAWQNDRGPYGYTF. The CDR3 coding sequence is TGTGCCTGGCAGAATGACAGGGGCCCATATGGCTACACCTTC.

The V gene is TRBV9, the J gene TRBJ1-5, with TRBD1 identical over 7 bases. Trimming at V came to 4 bases and at J to 3 bases, leaving 4 bases not matched to a gene. The CDR3 is 14 residues long. The germline gives CDR1 SGDLS, CDR2 YYNGEE. The CDR3 spells CASSPGQFNQPQHF. CDR3 coding DNA: TGTGCCAGCAGCCCGGGACAGTTCAATCAGCCCCAGCATTTT.

The gene calls are TRBV7-8 and TRBJ2-7; tentatively, D is TRBD2 (6 bases). Germline V gene sequence: CDR1 SGHVS, CDR2 FQNEAQ. CDR3 length: 13 amino acids. Trimming took 3 bases from V and 7 from J, leaving 13 bases between them. Written as DNA, the CDR3 is TGTGCCAGCAGCTTTGGACTGGGGGGTGAGCAGTACTTC. Its translation: CASSFGLGGEQYF.

The V call is TRBV11-3, the J call TRBJ2-7; 7 nucleotides align to TRBD2. The CDR3 sequence is 13 residues long. Trimming took 1 base from V and 8 from J; bases not matched to a gene: 5. The V gene's germline CDR1 is SGHNT and CDR2 YENEEA. CDR3 loop: CASSLGDYHQQYF. CDR3 sequence (DNA): TGTGCCAGCAGCTTAGGGGACTATCACCAGCAGTACTTC. Full variable domain (rest looked up from reference TRBV11-3 and TRBJ2-7): EAGVVQSPRYKIIEKKQPVAFWCNPISGHNTLYWYLQNLGQGPELLIRYENEEAVDDSQLPKDRFSAERLKGVDSTLKIQPAELGDSAVYLCASSLGDYHQQYFGPGTRLTVT.

Only one count was recorded for this clone. J is TRBJ1-4 and V is TRBV19; D is possibly TRBD1 (5 bases). Per germline, CDR1 LNHDA and CDR2 SQIVND (reference sequence). This CDR3 contains 14 residues. V was shortened by 5 bases and J by 8 bases, with 15 bases between the two germline ends. The DNA for the CDR3 is TGTGCCAGTAGTTCCCGGGACCCGGAGGAAAAACTGTTTTTT. Its protein product is CASSSRDPEEKLFF.

The rearrangement joins TRBV30 to TRBJ1-1; D gene ambiguous. V was cut by 0 bases and J by 1 base, with 9 bases left in between. Germline V gene lookup returns CDR1 GTSNPN and CDR2 SVGIG (reference sequence). This CDR3 comprises 14 residues. In DNA, the CDR3 is TGTGCCTGGAGTGTACGGTTAGGGAACACTGAAGCTTTCTTT. It specifies CAWSVRLGNTEAFF.

V usage is TRBV6-2 or TRBV6-3 and J usage is TRBJ1-2; no reliable D call. The CDR3 contains 13 residues. With 4 bases removed from V and 7 bases from J, the gap between germline ends came to 13 bases. From germline, CDR1 is MNHEY and CDR2 SVGEGT. The CDR3 sequence: CASSFGESGGYTF. CDR3 nucleotides: TGTGCCAGCAGTTTCGGGGAGAGTGGTGGCTACACCTTC.

This clone was picked up one time. The chain couples TRBV18 to TRBJ2-7, with 13 positions matching TRBD2. CDR1 is KGHSH, CDR2 LQKENI, per germline. This CDR3 comprises 16 residues. Trimming at V came to 3 bases and at J to 2 bases, leaving 4 bases not matched to a gene. The CDR3 DNA sequence: TGTGCCAGCTCACCCCGGACTAGCGGGGGTACCTACGAGCAGTACTTC. Translating gives CASSPRTSGGTYEQYF.

This chain connects TRBV5-1 to TRBJ1-6; the match to TRBD1 covers 9 bases. CDR1 is SGHRS and CDR2 is YFSETQ in the germline V gene. The CDR3 is made up of 17 amino acids. Germline trimming cut 1 base from V and 10 bases from J; bases unmatched to any gene: 12. CDR3 DNA sequence: TGCGCCAGCAGCTTGAACCCTCCGGGACAGGGTAGGTCACCCCTCCACTTT. Its protein is CASSLNPPGQGRSPLHF.

The rearrangement uses TRBV19 and TRBJ1-5, with D perhaps TRBD1 (6 bases). This CDR3 is built from 14 residues. In germline, CDR1 is LNHDA, CDR2 SQIVND (reference sequence). Trimming took off 5 bases at V and 7 bases at J, with 15 bases between the two ends. The CDR3 loop is CASSPRDTGQPQHF. The CDR3, as DNA: TGTGCCAGTAGTCCCCGGGACACGGGGCAGCCCCAGCATTTT.